The clone carrying this T cell receptor (beta chain) was observed at least ten times. Individual cDNA molecules carried attached unique molecular identifiers. One entry per CDR3 protein results from TCRdb running MiXCR on the 5' RACE reads. The sample holds roughly 75,000 distinct CDR3 sequences; approximately 16% are singletons and the top ten take approximately 2.9%. The data originate from a study of early T cells in non-severe SARS-CoV-2 infection. CDR3 size: 15 residues. V dropped 4 bases and J dropped 7; count of bases not matched to a gene: 8. V usage is TRBV12-3 or TRBV12-4 and J usage is TRBJ1-4; 8 bases map to TRBD1. The TCR comes from an adult who was a healthcare worker with PCR-confirmed SARS-CoV-2 infection or an uninfected control (not recorded which). The sequencing sample was made of whole blood. Here the CDR3 DNA reads TGTGCCAGCAGTTCCCAGGGGGCGTTATCTGAAAAACTGTTTTTT. Its translation is CASSSQGALSEKLFF.